This T cell receptor (beta chain) was sequenced for a study of OX40 agonist ivuxolimab in advanced cancers. Turning to the study itself: Subjects had a mean age of about 65 years, with a range of about 20 to 85; more than 75% were male. A partial response was reached by three patients: one with hepatocellular carcinoma and two with cutaneous melanoma. Regarding the study as a whole: There was clonal expansion of CD4+ and CD8+ blood T cells by week 6 at 0.1 to 3.0 mg/kg. Relative to CD4+ cells, CD8+ T cells on average had more expanded clones.

Germline values: CDR1 SEHNR, CDR2 FQNEAQ (reference sequence). This CDR3 spans 14 amino acids. Trimming removed 5 bases at V and 6 bases at J, with 13 bases between. Note on this clone: Its target is not known.

TCRdb's table, derived via immunoSEQ multiplex PCR, lists solely in-frame clones and lacks some. The sample holds 75,000 to 90,000 clones, about nine tenths seen once. The origin of this receptor is an adult with an advanced solid tumor such as melanoma, head and neck, liver or kidney cancer. This chain uses TRBV7-9 with TRBJ2-2, with a tentative D call TRBD2 (5 bases). The sequenced sample was CD4+ or CD8+ T cells sorted from blood, obtained in a trial of the OX40 agonist ivuxolimab. The CDR3 here is CASSLSVEAGELFF. The CDR3 DNA sequence: TGTGCCAGCAGCCTTAGCGTGGAGGCCGGGGAGCTGTTTTTT.